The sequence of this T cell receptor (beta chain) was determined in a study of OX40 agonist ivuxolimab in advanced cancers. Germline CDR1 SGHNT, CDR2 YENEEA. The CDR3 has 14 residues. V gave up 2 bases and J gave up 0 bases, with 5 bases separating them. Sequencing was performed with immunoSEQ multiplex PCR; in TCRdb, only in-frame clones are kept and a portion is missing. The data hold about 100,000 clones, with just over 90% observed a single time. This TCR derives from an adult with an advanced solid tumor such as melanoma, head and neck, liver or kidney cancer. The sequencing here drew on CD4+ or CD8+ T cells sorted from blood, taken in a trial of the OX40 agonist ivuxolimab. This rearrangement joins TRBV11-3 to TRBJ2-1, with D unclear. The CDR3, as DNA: TGTGCCAGCAGCTTACACGGCTCCTACAATGAGCAGTTCTTC. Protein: CASSLHGSYNEQFF.